This T cell receptor (beta chain) appears in the sequencing data of a study of blood T cell repertoires in COVID-19. Study background: Nucleic acid was either cDNA or gDNA, and it came from T cells, B-cell-depleted T cells, or PBMCs.

Authors' processing steps: From reference gene primer amplification, estimates of nucleated cell counts were derived. Data came from immunoSEQ multiplex PCR; TCRdb stores just in-frame clones and leaves some out. V and J calls and clone size are those listed in that table; D and trimming were worked out from the DNA. The table lists 40,000 or so clones, roughly 89% of them singletons. Per the germline V gene, CDR1 is MDHEN and CDR2 is SYDVKM. V lost 3 bases to trimming and J lost 14 bases; unmatched junction nucleotides: 7. This CDR3 is 13 amino acids long. Sequencing was performed on peripheral blood. The source is a man aged 60 to 69 with active or convalescent COVID-19. This chain joins TRBV28 and TRBJ1-6; 7 nucleotides align to TRBD1. CDR3 sequence reads: CASSLLQGNTLHF. The CDR3 region has the DNA TGTGCCAGCAGTTTGCTACAGGGGAATACCCTCCACTTT.